This TCR beta chain was sequenced in a study of blood T cell repertoires in COVID-19. On the study more broadly: Samples taken during acute and convalescent COVID-19 were collected in the United States, Italy and Spain. T cells, B-cell-depleted T cells, or PBMCs supplied cDNA or gDNA.

Generated by immunoSEQ multiplex PCR, the TCRdb table keeps only in-frame clones and is missing some. Of more than 300,000 clones in the sample, approximately 90% were seen once. The CDR3 has 15 residues. Germline V gene lookup returns CDR1 SQVTM and CDR2 ANQGSEA. J lost 8 bases, V lost 0 bases, and 4 bases had no gene match. Participant age was roughly 18 to 89 years, and participants resided in 20 to 30 US areas. Cohorts were determined from participant-reported clinical history. The clonotype originates from a woman aged 18-29 years who had recovered from COVID-19. Sequenced input: PBMCs or T cells enriched from blood (not recorded which). The chain combines TRBV29-1 with TRBJ2-1, with 13 bases matching TRBD2. CDR3 amino acids: CSVEDRGLAGDEQFF. DNA of the CDR3: TGCAGCGTTGAAGATCGAGGACTAGCGGGGGATGAGCAGTTCTTC.